The present T cell receptor (beta chain) was sequenced within a study of cytomegalovirus exposure and HLA in healthy donors. Turning to the study itself: Of several hundred genotyped donors, roughly 80% grouped in the Caucasian-associated ancestry cluster. Study outcomes and limitations: Later, an analysis found that common viral pathogens appeared to be linked with several of the most significant clusters.

As concerns this clone: What it binds is not known.

The PCR ran on 60 Vbeta and 13 Jbeta primers. Data came from immunoSEQ multiplex PCR; TCRdb stores just in-frame clones and leaves some out. The sample contains roughly 130,000 clones, about 80% of which appear only once. CDR3 length: 14 amino acids. In germline, CDR1 is ENHRY, CDR2 SYGVKD. The TCR was taken from a man aged 25-45 years in good health and CMV-seronegative. The V gene is TRBV10-3, the J gene TRBJ1-4; TRBD1 aligns across 8 bases. Sequenced: PBMCs. CDR3 bases: TGTGCTTCAACCTCGGACAGGGACAATGAAAAACTGTTTTTT. Translating it yields CASTSDRDNEKLFF.